This is a list of T cell receptor beta chains from one sample in a study of blood T cell repertoires in COVID-19. Only in-frame clones appear in the TCRdb table, and some are missing; sequencing was by immunoSEQ multiplex PCR. The table has over 200,000 clones, 70% to 90% seen once; the top ten hold over 9.5%. The sequenced sample was peripheral blood. All receptors derive from a woman aged 18 to 35 who had recovered from COVID-19. CDR3s include the opening cysteine and the closing phenylalanine or tryptophan. A D gene is named only where the DNA matches it firmly. Where a row states a size, it is once, few, many or the class of an expanded clone; other rows omit it.

J: TRBJ1-1; V: TRBV25-1; D: TRBD1; size: NA; DNA: TGTGCCAGCAGTGACCCCACAGGGGCGCTCACTGAAGCTTTCTTT; CDR3: CASSDPTGALTEAFF
J: TRBJ2-1; V: TRBV24-1; D: TRBD2; size: NA; DNA: TGTGCCACCAGTGGCCGGACTAGCGGGAGGTTTAATGAGCAGTTCTTC; CDR3: CATSGRTSGRFNEQFF
J: TRBJ2-7; V: TRBV11-2; D: NA; size: few; DNA: TGTGCCAGCAGCACATCAGGGGCCCCCTACGAGCAGTACTTC; CDR3: CASSTSGAPYEQYF
J: TRBJ1-1; V: TRBV6-5; D: NA; size: few; DNA: TGTGCCAGCAGTTACTGGGACACCTTCACTGAAGCTTTCTTT; CDR3: CASSYWDTFTEAFF
J: TRBJ2-7; V: TRBV9; D: TRBD2; size: many; DNA: TGTGCCAGCAGCCCCAGACGACTAGCGGGTTCCTACGAGCAGTACTTC; CDR3: CASSPRRLAGSYEQYF
J: TRBJ2-5; V: TRBV29-1; D: TRBD1; size: NA; DNA: TGCAGCGTTTCAGGGGGATTTCAAGAGACCCAGTACTTC; CDR3: CSVSGGFQETQYF
J: TRBJ2-1; V: TRBV19; D: NA; size: NA; DNA: TGTGCCAGTAGTATAGGCGGTGAGCAGTTCTTC; CDR3: CASSIGGEQFF
J: TRBJ1-1; V: TRBV6-6; D: NA; size: few; DNA: TGTGCCAGCAGTCTCGGCAGGTTGAACACTGAAGCTTTCTTT; CDR3: CASSLGRLNTEAFF
J: TRBJ2-2; V: TRBV11-2; D: NA; size: NA; DNA: TGTGCCAGCAGCTTAGAAGGGGCCGGGGAGCTGTTTTTT; CDR3: CASSLEGAGELFF
J: TRBJ1-3; V: TRBV6-5; D: NA; size: NA; DNA: TGTGCCAGCAGTAATCAGGTATCTGGAAACACCATATATTTT; CDR3: CASSNQVSGNTIYF
J: TRBJ1-1; V: TRBV18; D: NA; size: NA; DNA: TGTGCCAGCCCCCTACTAGTGAACACTGAAGCTTTCTTT; CDR3: CASPLLVNTEAFF
J: TRBJ1-1; V: TRBV5-4; D: NA; size: NA; DNA: TGTGCCAGCAGCCACGACAGATTGAACACTGAAGCTTTCTTT; CDR3: CASSHDRLNTEAFF
J: TRBJ1-1; V: TRBV6-5; D: TRBD1; size: NA; DNA: TGTGCCAGCAGTTCCCGGGACAGGAGATGGAACACTGAAGCTTTCTTT; CDR3: CASSSRDRRWNTEAFF
J: TRBJ2-2; V: TRBV2; D: NA; size: many; DNA: TGTGCCAGCATAAGAAGCGAGAACACCGGGGAGCTGTTTTTT; CDR3: CASIRSENTGELFF
J: TRBJ1-2; V: TRBV6-5; D: NA; size: NA; DNA: TGTGCCAGCAGTTACACACACAGGGATGGCTACACCTTC; CDR3: CASSYTHRDGYTF
J: TRBJ1-1; V: TRBV30; D: NA; size: NA; DNA: TGTGCCTGGAGCGCTGACTCGAACACTGAAGCTTTCTTT; CDR3: CAWSADSNTEAFF
J: TRBJ2-7; V: TRBV7-5; D: NA; size: NA; DNA: TGTGTCAGAAGCTTGGTTGGGGCGACCGACAGGCTCTTCGAGCAGTACTTC; CDR3: CVRSLVGATDRLFEQYF
J: TRBJ2-1; V: TRBV9; D: NA; size: NA; DNA: TGTGCCAGCAGCGCCTCGACGGGAATTCGCAATGAGCAGTTCTTC; CDR3: CASSASTGIRNEQFF
J: TRBJ2-5; V: TRBV6-2/TRBV6-3; D: TRBD2; size: NA; DNA: TGTGCCAGCAGTTACCCCAGAAGCGGGGCCCCCCAAGAGACCCAGTACTTC; CDR3: CASSYPRSGAPQETQYF
J: TRBJ1-3; V: TRBV15; D: NA; size: few; DNA: TGTGCCACCAGCAGAGAGGGCAGCGGAAACACCATATATTTT; CDR3: CATSREGSGNTIYF
J: TRBJ2-5; V: TRBV5-1; D: NA; size: NA; DNA: TGCGCCAGCAGCCCGACAGCGTCGGAGCGGGCGAGGCAGTACTTC; CDR3: CASSPTASERARQYF
J: TRBJ2-7; V: TRBV11-2; D: TRBD1; size: NA; DNA: TGTGCCAGCAGCCTTGGGACAGGGGGCCTGAACGAGCAGTACTTC; CDR3: CASSLGTGGLNEQYF
J: TRBJ2-3; V: TRBV6-6; D: NA; size: NA; DNA: TGTGCCAGCAGTTACTCGCCAGGGAACACAGATACGCAGTATTTT; CDR3: CASSYSPGNTDTQYF
J: TRBJ2-3; V: TRBV3-1/TRBV3-2; D: TRBD2; size: NA; DNA: TGTGCCAGCAGCCAGGGGGAACTAGCGGCATATACGCAGTATTTT; CDR3: CASSQGELAAYTQYF
J: TRBJ1-1; V: TRBV10-3; D: TRBD1; size: NA; DNA: TGTGCCATCAAAGGGACAGGGGTAAACACTGAAGCTTTCTTT; CDR3: CAIKGTGVNTEAFF
J: TRBJ2-7; V: TRBV9; D: NA; size: NA; DNA: TGTGCCAGTAATAGAGACCCTCGGGTTTCCTACGAGCAGTACTTC; CDR3: CASNRDPRVSYEQYF
J: TRBJ2-1; V: TRBV5-1; D: TRBD1; size: NA; DNA: TGCGCCAGCAATCTAGGACAGGGGAGATACAATGAGCAGTTCTTC; CDR3: CASNLGQGRYNEQFF
J: TRBJ2-5; V: TRBV7-9; D: TRBD2; size: NA; DNA: TGTGCCAGCAGCTTAGGAGTAGCGGGAGGGCCAGCGGAGACCCAGTACTTC; CDR3: CASSLGVAGGPAETQYF
J: TRBJ2-2; V: TRBV29-1; D: TRBD1; size: few; DNA: TGCAGCATTCGGGGGACAGGCGCCACCGGGGAGCTGTTTTTT; CDR3: CSIRGTGATGELFF
J: TRBJ2-7; V: TRBV11-2; D: TRBD2; size: NA; DNA: TGTGCCAGCAGCTCATTAGCGGGAGTGTACGAGCAGTACTTC; CDR3: CASSSLAGVYEQYF
J: TRBJ2-2; V: TRBV13; D: TRBD2; size: NA; DNA: TGTGCCAGCAGCTTACTTCTAGCGGGGACGAACACCGGGGAGCTGTTTTTT; CDR3: CASSLLLAGTNTGELFF
J: TRBJ2-3; V: TRBV5-1; D: TRBD2; size: NA; DNA: TGCGCCAGCAGCATAGGGACTAGCGGAGGGGAGGATACGCAGTATTTT; CDR3: CASSIGTSGGEDTQYF
J: TRBJ1-1; V: TRBV18; D: TRBD1; size: NA; DNA: TGTGCCAGCTCACCAGGGACAGGGACTGAAGCTTTCTTT; CDR3: CASSPGTGTEAFF